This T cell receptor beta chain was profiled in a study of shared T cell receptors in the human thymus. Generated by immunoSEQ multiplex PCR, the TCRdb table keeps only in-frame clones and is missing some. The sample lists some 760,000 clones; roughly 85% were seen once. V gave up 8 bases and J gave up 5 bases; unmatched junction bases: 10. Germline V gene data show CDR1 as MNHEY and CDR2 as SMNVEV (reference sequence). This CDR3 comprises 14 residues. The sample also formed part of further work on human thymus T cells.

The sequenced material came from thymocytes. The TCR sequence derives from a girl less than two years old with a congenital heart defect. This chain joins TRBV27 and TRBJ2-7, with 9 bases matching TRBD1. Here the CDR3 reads CASGETGQGNEQYF. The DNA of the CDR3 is TGTGCCAGCGGGGAGACGGGACAGGGTAACGAGCAGTACTTC.